The source of this T cell receptor (beta chain) is a study of blood T cell repertoires in COVID-19. Study context: Collection of acute and convalescent COVID-19 samples took place in the United States, Italy and Spain. PBMCs, B-cell-depleted T cells, or T cells were the source of the cDNA or gDNA that made up the material.

This clone was recorded only once. Methods used by the authors: Scientists estimated how many nucleated cells there were by amplifying reference gene primers. Clones were read by immunoSEQ multiplex PCR, and TCRdb kept only the in-frame ones, dropping some. V, J and clone size are taken as reported in that table, and D and trimming were inferred from the DNA itself. Of around 250,000 clones listed, approximately 80% were seen once; the top ten hold roughly 2%. This CDR3 is 13 amino acids long. The V end was cut by 1 base, the J end by 6 bases, with 10 bases between. The rearrangement uses TRBV12-3 or TRBV12-4 and TRBJ2-7, with D possibly matching TRBD1 (6 bases). The sequence came from a man aged 30 to 39 who had recovered from COVID-19. Sequencing was done on a sample of peripheral blood. CDR3 amino acids: CASSLVWGLEQYF. The CDR3 nucleotides are TGTGCCAGCAGTTTAGTGTGGGGGCTCGAGCAGTACTTC.